This is a list of T cell receptor beta chains from one sample in a study of metastatic and nonmetastatic thyroid tumors. TCRdb called clones again from the PCR reads with MiXCR. The sample holds 20,000 to 25,000 clones, less than 20% seen once. Sample: blood. Every receptor here comes from a female donor with papillary thyroid cancer or a benign thyroid nodule (not recorded which). Some clones in this sample may be carry-over from other donors' samples. The CDR3 runs from the conserved cysteine through the conserved F or W. A D gene is named only where the DNA matches it firmly. A row's size may be missing; if present it is once, few, many or a size class.

clone_size	d_call	v_call	j_call	cdr3_nt	cdr3_aa
many	TRBD1	TRBV2	TRBJ1-4	TGTGCCAGCAAAGTAGGGACAGGGGTTAATGAAAAACTGTTTTTT	CASKVGTGVNEKLFF
many	NA	TRBV6-1	TRBJ1-6	TGTGCCAGCAGACCCGGGGCAGCCAATTCACCCCTCCACTTT	CASRPGAANSPLHF
NA	NA	TRBV3-1	TRBJ2-1	TGTGCCAGCAGCCAAGATCTGGGGGGGCAACGGGAGCAGTTCTTC	CASSQDLGGQREQFF
NA	NA	TRBV11-2	TRBJ2-7	TGTGCCAGCAGCTTAAGAGAAATAGACTACGAGCAGTACTTC	CASSLREIDYEQYF
NA	TRBD1	TRBV28	TRBJ1-2	TGTGCCAGCAGCCTCCGACAGGGCTATGGCTACACCTTC	CASSLRQGYGYTF
NA	NA	TRBV3-1	TRBJ2-5	TGTGCCAGCAGCATTTCAGGGTCAGAGACCCAGTACTTC	CASSISGSETQYF
many	NA	TRBV7-8	TRBJ1-5	TGTGCCAGCAGCTTGGGGGACTCCTGGGGCAATCAGCCCCAGCATTTT	CASSLGDSWGNQPQHF
few	NA	TRBV2	TRBJ2-3	TGTGCCAGCGGGAGAGATAGCACAGATACGCAGTATTTT	CASGRDSTDTQYF
many	NA	TRBV12-3/TRBV12-4	TRBJ1-1	TGTGCCACCACACCGGGGGGGAACACTGAAGCTTTCTTT	CATTPGGNTEAFF
many	TRBD2	TRBV9	TRBJ2-3	TGTGCCAGCAGCTCAAGGTTACTAGCGGGAGGGGAAACTACGCAGTATTTT	CASSSRLLAGGETTQYF
many	NA	TRBV7-8	TRBJ1-1	TGTGCCAGCAGCTCCGGGTTTAAGGTCGACACTGAAGCTTTCTTT	CASSSGFKVDTEAFF
many	TRBD1	TRBV6-1	TRBJ2-7	TGTGCCAGCAGTCGGGACAGGGGGCAGTACGAGCAGTACTTC	CASSRDRGQYEQYF
many	NA	TRBV20-1	TRBJ2-2	TGCAGTGCTAAGGACTCACGGAGGGACACCGGGGAGCTGTTTTTT	CSAKDSRRDTGELFF
many	NA	TRBV12-3/TRBV12-4	TRBJ2-5	TGTGCCAGCAGTTTTGCGGGGAGGGAGACCCAGTACTTC	CASSFAGRETQYF
many	NA	TRBV6-2/TRBV6-3	TRBJ2-1	TGTGCCAGCAGTTACTATTCCGTGAAGGATGAGCAGTTCTTC	CASSYYSVKDEQFF
many	TRBD1	TRBV20-1	TRBJ2-3	TGCAGTTTCCAGGGGGCAGATACGCAGTATTTT	CSFQGADTQYF
many	NA	TRBV27	TRBJ2-2	TGTGCCAGCAGTTCCCGGAACACCGGGGAGCTGTTTTTT	CASSSRNTGELFF
NA	TRBD1	TRBV4-1	TRBJ2-7	TGCGCCAGCAGCCAACCGGGACAGAAAGACGAGCAGTACTTC	CASSQPGQKDEQYF
many	TRBD1	TRBV11-2	TRBJ1-1	TGTGCCAGCAGTAACACCTACAGGGGGAGGGCTGAAGCTTTCTTT	CASSNTYRGRAEAFF
many	TRBD1	TRBV11-1	TRBJ2-7	TGTGCCAGCAGCTTCATTCCGGGACAGGGGATCGACGAGCAGTACTTC	CASSFIPGQGIDEQYF
NA	NA	TRBV20-1	TRBJ2-5	TGCAGTGCTCCACCCGTCGCAGGGGCCGGAAAAGAGACCCAGTACTTC	CSAPPVAGAGKETQYF
medium-sized	NA	TRBV20-1	TRBJ1-1	TGCAGTGCTAGAGACCCTTCGGGACGGCCGAACACTGAAGCTTTCTTT	CSARDPSGRPNTEAFF
many	NA	TRBV15	TRBJ2-7	TGTGCCACCAGCAGAGATAGATCTCGCGAGCAGTACTTC	CATSRDRSREQYF
many	NA	TRBV7-2	TRBJ2-3	TGTGCCAGCAGCCGCGGGCTAGGCTCCAGCACAGATACGCAGTATTTT	CASSRGLGSSTDTQYF
large	NA	TRBV20-1	TRBJ1-5	TGCAGTGCTACCTCTCCGCATACCTATAGCAATCAGCCCCAGCATTTT	CSATSPHTYSNQPQHF
many	TRBD1	TRBV19	TRBJ2-7	TGTGCCAGTAGTCCCAGACAGGGTTTGGAGCAGTACTTC	CASSPRQGLEQYF
medium-sized	NA	TRBV11-2	TRBJ1-6	TGTGCCAGCAGCTTACAAAGGTCTGGTTCACCCCTCCACTTT	CASSLQRSGSPLHF
many	NA	TRBV15	TRBJ1-5	TGTGCCACCAGCAGATCCCAGGGGAATCAGCCCCAGCATTTT	CATSRSQGNQPQHF
few	NA	TRBV7-8	TRBJ1-6	TGTGCCAGCAGCTCCGGAGGGGGAGGTTCACCCCTCCACTTT	CASSSGGGGSPLHF
many	NA	TRBV14	TRBJ2-7	TGTGCCAGCAGCCAAAACCACCGGCGGGAGCAGTACTTC	CASSQNHRREQYF
NA	TRBD1	TRBV20-1	TRBJ2-7	TGCAGTGCTAGAGGGACAGGTGACACCTACGAGCAGTACTTC	CSARGTGDTYEQYF
many	NA	TRBV12-3/TRBV12-4	TRBJ2-5	TGTGCCAGCAGTCCCCTAGCCGGCGAGACCCAGTACTTC	CASSPLAGETQYF
NA	NA	TRBV20-1	TRBJ2-3	TGCAGTGCCCCACAGGAGGGGTACACAGATACGCAGTATTTT	CSAPQEGYTDTQYF
many	TRBD2	TRBV19	TRBJ2-1	TGTGCCAGTAGACCATCGGTGGGACTAGCCTTCAATGAGCAGTTCTTC	CASRPSVGLAFNEQFF
many	TRBD1	TRBV6-1	TRBJ2-2	TGTGCCAGCACCAACAGGGGGCTCACCGGGGAGCTGTTTTTT	CASTNRGLTGELFF
many	NA	TRBV19	TRBJ2-2	TGTGCCAGTATAGGTTTGGGGGAGAGCGGGGAGCTGTTTTTT	CASIGLGESGELFF
NA	TRBD1	TRBV20-1	TRBJ2-2	TGCAGTGCTAGAGTAGGGGGCGACACCGGGGAGCTGTTTTTT	CSARVGGDTGELFF
many	NA	TRBV4-2	TRBJ2-5	TGTGCCAGCAGCCTACTAGTAGGAGGCGAGACCCAGTACTTC	CASSLLVGGETQYF
many	TRBD2	TRBV27	TRBJ2-5	TGTGCCAGCAGTCCCACCGAGACTAGCGGTCTTGGGACCCAGTACTTC	CASSPTETSGLGTQYF
NA	TRBD2	TRBV24-1	TRBJ2-1	TGTGCCACCAGTGGAGCCGAGCGGGAGAACTCCTACAATGAGCAGTTCTTC	CATSGAERENSYNEQFF
medium-sized	NA	TRBV7-9	TRBJ2-7	TGTGCCAGCTCCCCGGTCGGCAGCGGCACCTACGAGCAGTACTTC	CASSPVGSGTYEQYF
NA	TRBD1	TRBV6-6	TRBJ2-5	TGTGCCAGCAGTTACTCGAAGGGACAGGGTGAAGAGACCCAGTACTTC	CASSYSKGQGEETQYF
many	NA	TRBV12-3/TRBV12-4	TRBJ1-2	TGTGCCAGCAAGCTCCCAGGGAGCGGCTACACCTTC	CASKLPGSGYTF
many	TRBD1	TRBV5-1	TRBJ1-1	TGCGCCAGCAGCTTTTTACAGGGGGGGAACACTGAAGCTTTCTTT	CASSFLQGGNTEAFF
few	NA	TRBV2	TRBJ1-6	TGTGCCAGCTCGCTAAGGGAGTACCATAATTCACCCCTCCACTTT	CASSLREYHNSPLHF
many	NA	TRBV9	TRBJ2-7	TGTGCCAGCAGCGCTTTGGGCGTAGCCTCCTACGAGCAGTACTTC	CASSALGVASYEQYF
NA	TRBD1	TRBV28	TRBJ2-7	TGTGCCAGCAGTTATACAGGGGAATACGAGCAGTACTTC	CASSYTGEYEQYF
NA	NA	TRBV12-3/TRBV12-4	TRBJ1-2	TGTGCCAGCAGTCCCTCGTTTAACTATGGCTACACCTTC	CASSPSFNYGYTF
few	TRBD2	TRBV27	TRBJ2-2	TGTGCCAGCAGTTTATTCGTCAGTTCTAGCGGGGGAGCGAACACCGGGGAGCTGTTTTTT	CASSLFVSSSGGANTGELFF
many	NA	TRBV2	TRBJ2-1	TGTGCCAGCAGCCTCTCCCACGTGGCCAATGAGCAGTTCTTC	CASSLSHVANEQFF
many	TRBD2	TRBV2	TRBJ2-7	TGTGCCAGCAGCACCGGACTAGCGGGAGGTGCCGACGAGCAGTACTTC	CASSTGLAGGADEQYF